Each of the 10 T cell receptor beta chains below was sequenced from the same sample in a study of T cell changes during pregnancy in multiple sclerosis. Some clones are missing from TCRdb's copy, which holds only in-frame ones; the method was immunoSEQ multiplex PCR. Found here are under 70,000 clones, roughly nine tenths of them singletons; the top ten hold about 0.5%. The sequences come from CD4+ T cells from peripheral blood mononuclear cells, collected after pregnancy. These receptors were collected from a female donor in good health, enrolled as a control in a pregnancy study.

This clone was recorded only once. The chain joins TRBV9 to TRBJ2-7, with a possible D match to TRBD2 (5 bases). The V end was cut by 4 bases, the J end by 1 base, with 12 bases between. The CDR3 is 14 residues long. Germline V CDR1 and CDR2: SGDLS, YYNGEE. This CDR3 is CASSKDGRSYEQYF. CDR3 DNA: TGTGCCAGCAGCAAAGATGGGAGATCCTACGAGCAGTACTTC.

The chain carries TRBV6-1 and TRBJ2-3; possibly TRBD2 for D (6 bases). The V end was cut by 3 bases, the J end by 5 bases, with 12 bases between. The CDR3 is 14 residues long. Per germline, CDR1 MNHNS and CDR2 SASEGT. The DNA of the CDR3 is TGTGCCAGCAGTGAGGGGAGGAGGGGAGATACGCAGTATTTT. This gives the protein CASSEGRRGDTQYF.

This sequence joins TRBV7-9 and TRBJ2-4, with 16 bases aligning to TRBD2. CDR1 and CDR2 (germline): SEHNR, FQNEAQ (reference sequence). The junction had 5 bases not matched to a gene; V was cut back by 5 bases and J by 4 bases. This CDR3 has 17 amino acids. The CDR3 here is CASSKRGLAGGKNIQYF. The CDR3 DNA reads TGTGCCAGCAGCAAACGGGGACTAGCGGGGGGGAAAAACATTCAGTACTTC.

This chain connects TRBV7-2 to TRBJ2-1; D call uncertain. The CDR3 consists of 12 residues. The V end lost 2 bases, the J end lost 5 bases, and 4 bases lay between the germline ends. Germline CDR1 SGHTA, CDR2 FQGNSA. CDR3 bases: TGTGCCAGCAGCTTATCTCACAATGAGCAGTTCTTC. Translation: CASSLSHNEQFF.

This clone turned up a few times. The rearrangement links TRBV27 to TRBJ1-6; 8 positions match TRBD1. The ends lost 10 bases at V and 4 bases at J; junction bases unmatched: 9. Germline V CDR1 and CDR2: MNHEY, SMNVEV (reference sequence). This CDR3 comprises 15 residues. The CDR3 reads CATSDRGPYNSPLHF. The CDR3 coding sequence is TGTGCCACCTCAGACAGGGGCCCTTATAATTCACCCCTCCACTTT.

The J gene is TRBJ1-1, the V gene TRBV30; TRBD1 aligns across 8 bases. The CDR3 runs to 17 residues. Trimming at V came to 2 bases and at J to 1 base, leaving 12 bases not matched to a gene. Germline-derived CDR1 and CDR2 are GTSNPN and SVGIG (reference sequence). CDR3 in amino acids: CAWSQGRRTGPNTEAFF. CDR3 in DNA: TGTGCCTGGAGTCAGGGGAGAAGGACAGGGCCGAACACTGAAGCTTTCTTT.

The CDR3 DNA reads TGTGCCAGCCTCAGCTCTGGAAACACCATATATTTT. Translating it yields CASLSSGNTIYF. This chain links TRBV25-1 with TRBJ1-3, with D unclear. The length of the CDR3 is 12 residues. Trimming pared 8 bases from V and 0 bases from J, leaving 5 bases between. In germline, CDR1 is MGHDK, CDR2 SYGVNS.

The genes are TRBV7-2 and TRBJ2-3; 9 nucleotides align to TRBD1. The J segment lost 5 bases and the V segment lost 5 bases, leaving 11 bases of the junction unmatched. The CDR3 has 16 residues. The germline CDR1 and CDR2 sequences are SGHTA and FQGNSA. CDR3 sequence: CASSPTGGAGRDTQYF. DNA of the CDR3: TGTGCCAGCAGCCCAACAGGGGGCGCGGGGAGAGATACGCAGTATTTT.

The J gene is TRBJ1-2, the V gene TRBV7-5; the table gives TRBD1 as D, unverified against the DNA. TRBV7-5 is a known pseudogene. This CDR3 region has 18 residues. This CDR3 is CARSLGYYGTLFNYGYTF. In DNA form, the CDR3 reads TGTGCCAGAAGCTTAGGATATTACGGGACATTATTTAACTATGGCTACACCTTC.

The chain is built from TRBV10-3 and TRBJ1-2, with TRBD1 matching over 10 bases. The V gene end was trimmed by 7 bases and the J gene end by 5 bases; junction bases not matched to a gene: 7. The CDR3 runs 14 residues. Germline V CDR1 and CDR2: ENHRY, SYGVKD. CDR3 loop: CAITQTGGDYGYTF. CDR3 bases: TGTGCCATCACTCAGACAGGGGGCGATTATGGCTACACCTTC.